Here is one T cell receptor (beta chain) with its context. Its antigen is not identified. This record comes from a study of response to subunit inactivated influenza vaccine. Overall study results and limits: Each seasonal flu vaccination may recruit only limited new T cells, authors suggested.

Per the germline V gene, CDR1 is ENHRY and CDR2 is SYGVKD. J lost 5 bases, V lost 0 bases, and 3 bases had no gene match. The CDR3 consists of 15 residues. TCRdb recomputed calls from the RT-PCR reads with MiXCR, one row per CDR3 protein. The sample consists of 500,000 to 550,000 distinct CDR3 sequences, 20% to 25% of them appearing once. The same data also contributed to another study, on T cells expressing NK-cell markers. That report notes: The TCR beta cDNA came from 5'RACE template switching with UMIs. TCR beta repertoires came from sorted CD3+CD56+NKG2C+, CD3+CD56+NKG2C- and CD3+CD56-NKG2C+ T cells. Six donors carried dominant NKG2C+ clonotypes that made up 1.0-7.0% of their CD8+ T cells. A few donors' CD3+CD56-NKG2C+ cells were dominated by the same clonotypes.

The TCR comes from a man over 45 who received an inactivated influenza vaccine. This specimen was CD4+ T cells sorted from PBMCs, taken about 11 days after vaccination. The rearrangement joins TRBV10-3 to TRBJ2-1; 8 nucleotides agree with TRBD2. The CDR3 loop is CAISESGTRNNEQFF. CDR3 bases: TGTGCCATCAGTGAGTCGGGGACTAGGAACAATGAGCAGTTCTTC.